The present T cell receptor beta chain was sequenced within a study of blood T cell repertoires in COVID-19. Clones were sequenced by immunoSEQ multiplex PCR, and TCRdb holds only the in-frame ones, with some missing. This sample has hundreds of thousands of clones, with approximately 90% found just once. The V end lost 3 bases, the J end lost 0 bases, and 8 bases lay between the germline ends. The germline V gene has CDR1 MNHEY and CDR2 SMNVEV (reference sequence). CDR3 size: 14 residues. The clonotype originates from a woman in her thirties or forties who had recovered from COVID-19. The sequenced sample consisted of peripheral blood. The genes are TRBV27 and TRBJ1-2; D is unclear. The CDR3 loop is CASSFRGSNYGYTF. CDR3 sequence (DNA): TGTGCCAGCAGTTTTCGAGGCTCTAACTATGGCTACACCTTC.